Below, 10 T cell receptor beta chains from the same sample are listed, as sequenced in a study of glioma-infiltrating T cells after dendritic cell vaccination (dated by TCRdb to the mid-2010s). The library was generated by the immunoSEQ multiplex PCR assay. TCRdb provides this immuneACCESS table in a form limited to in-frame rearrangements. Some clones are lacking; in checked studies, under half of them reflect an unresolved V gene, and why the rest are absent is not known. This sample is represented by tens of thousands of clones; almost 85% of them were singletons. 2% to 2.5% of the sample goes to the ten largest clones. The sample here was blood, taken before dendritic cell vaccination. The receptors come from a human donor with glioblastoma.

The CDR3 is CASNAGQVGNQPQHF. The CDR3 DNA sequence: TGTGCCAGTAACGCGGGACAGGTGGGAAATCAGCCCCAGCATTTT. The chain couples TRBV19 to TRBJ1-5; 8 positions match TRBD1. The ends lost 7 bases at V and 4 bases at J; junction bases unmatched: 9. Germline V lookup: CDR1 LNHDA, CDR2 SQIVND (reference sequence). The CDR3 is made up of 15 amino acids.

This clone was recorded once. This chain uses TRBV30 with TRBJ2-1, with TRBD1 as a possible D gene (5 bases). Germline V CDR1 and CDR2: GTSNPN, SVGIG (reference sequence). The CDR3 length is 17 residues. Trimming cost V 2 bases and J 0 bases, with 17 bases left between them. The CDR3 reads CAWSKTRQSSSYNEQFF. CDR3 nucleotide sequence: TGTGCCTGGAGTAAAACCCGACAGTCCAGCTCCTACAATGAGCAGTTCTTC. Looking up the rest from reference TRBV30 and TRBJ2-1 gives the full variable domain: SQTIHQWPATLVQPVGSPLSLECTVEGTSNPNLYWYRQAAGRGLQLLFYSVGIGQISSEVPQNLSASRPQDRQFILSSKKLLLSDSGFYLCAWSKTRQSSSYNEQFFGPGTRLTVL.

This rearrangement joins TRBV6-1 to TRBJ2-1; no firm D call. Trimming removed 5 bases from V and 0 bases from J, with 8 bases in between. Per the germline V gene, CDR1 is MNHNS and CDR2 is SASEGT. This CDR3 contains 14 residues. CDR3 nucleotide sequence: TGTGCCAGCAGTTCCATGAGCTCCTACAATGAGCAGTTCTTC. Its translation is CASSSMSSYNEQFF.

The chain employs TRBV19 and TRBJ1-2; D remains ambiguous. CDR1 is LNHDA and CDR2 is SQIVND in the germline V gene (reference sequence). Trimming cost V 7 bases and J 2 bases, with 17 bases left between them. This CDR3 region has 15 residues. This CDR3 reads CASTSKEAPNYGYTF. DNA of the CDR3: TGTGCCAGTACCTCGAAGGAAGCGCCAAACTATGGCTACACCTTC.

The chain combines TRBV6-1 with TRBJ2-1; 9 bases agree with TRBD1. The trim removed 3 bases at V and 7 bases at J, leaving 16 bases unmatched. There are 18 residues in the CDR3. The germline V gene has CDR1 MNHNS and CDR2 SASEGT. The CDR3 region is CASSEAHFGTGYSNEQFF. The CDR3 region has the DNA TGTGCCAGCAGTGAGGCGCATTTCGGGACAGGGTATTCAAATGAGCAGTTCTTC.

This clone was seen once. Other DNA sequences within the sample encode an identical CDR3. The chain has TRBV18 and TRBJ1-1; weak D call: TRBD1 (6 bases). This CDR3 has 16 residues. The ends were cut back, 2 bases at V and 3 bases at J, with 16 bases in the middle. Germline lookup yields CDR1 KGHSH and CDR2 LQKENI. The CDR3 DNA reads TGTGCCAGCTCACCAGATGTCAGGGGAAGGGACACTGAAGCTTTCTTT. Protein product: CASSPDVRGRDTEAFF.

This clone was picked up one time. The chain is built from TRBV27 and TRBJ1-4; 7 nucleotides match TRBD1. Unmatched junction bases numbered 12, after V lost 4 bases and J lost 13 bases. CDR1 and CDR2 from the germline V gene are MNHEY and SMNVEV (reference sequence). The CDR3 extends over 14 amino acids. CDR3 amino acids: CASSSDRASRGLFF. In DNA, the CDR3 is TGTGCCAGCAGTTCCGACAGGGCGTCTCGGGGACTGTTTTTT.

The rearrangement joins TRBV2 to TRBJ2-1, with D uncertain. V was trimmed by 5 bases and J by 9 bases, leaving 11 bases between them. CDR1 and CDR2 from the germline V gene are SNHLY and FYNNEI. This CDR3 region has 12 residues. The CDR3 region has the DNA TGTGCCAGCAGTCCTCTAGGCCCTGAGCAGTTCTTC. Its translation is CASSPLGPEQFF.

V is TRBV7-5 and J is TRBJ2-7; TRBD2, as called in the table, went unchecked against the DNA. TRBV7-5 is a known pseudogene. There are 16 residues in the CDR3. The CDR3 region is CADSTLREVSPPEQYV. In nucleotides, the CDR3 is TGTGCCGACTCAACCCTCCGGGAGGTATCCCCCCCCGAGCAGTACGTC.

The count of this clone is one. J is TRBJ2-2 and V is TRBV19; the match to TRBD2 covers 9 bases. Germline CDR1 is LNHDA and CDR2 is SQIVND (reference sequence). CDR3 length: 17 amino acids. Unmatched junction bases numbered 10, after V lost 8 bases and J lost 0 bases. CDR3 region: CASGRIAGAPNTGELFF. The CDR3, as DNA: TGTGCCAGTGGACGAATAGCGGGAGCCCCGAACACCGGGGAGCTGTTTTTT.